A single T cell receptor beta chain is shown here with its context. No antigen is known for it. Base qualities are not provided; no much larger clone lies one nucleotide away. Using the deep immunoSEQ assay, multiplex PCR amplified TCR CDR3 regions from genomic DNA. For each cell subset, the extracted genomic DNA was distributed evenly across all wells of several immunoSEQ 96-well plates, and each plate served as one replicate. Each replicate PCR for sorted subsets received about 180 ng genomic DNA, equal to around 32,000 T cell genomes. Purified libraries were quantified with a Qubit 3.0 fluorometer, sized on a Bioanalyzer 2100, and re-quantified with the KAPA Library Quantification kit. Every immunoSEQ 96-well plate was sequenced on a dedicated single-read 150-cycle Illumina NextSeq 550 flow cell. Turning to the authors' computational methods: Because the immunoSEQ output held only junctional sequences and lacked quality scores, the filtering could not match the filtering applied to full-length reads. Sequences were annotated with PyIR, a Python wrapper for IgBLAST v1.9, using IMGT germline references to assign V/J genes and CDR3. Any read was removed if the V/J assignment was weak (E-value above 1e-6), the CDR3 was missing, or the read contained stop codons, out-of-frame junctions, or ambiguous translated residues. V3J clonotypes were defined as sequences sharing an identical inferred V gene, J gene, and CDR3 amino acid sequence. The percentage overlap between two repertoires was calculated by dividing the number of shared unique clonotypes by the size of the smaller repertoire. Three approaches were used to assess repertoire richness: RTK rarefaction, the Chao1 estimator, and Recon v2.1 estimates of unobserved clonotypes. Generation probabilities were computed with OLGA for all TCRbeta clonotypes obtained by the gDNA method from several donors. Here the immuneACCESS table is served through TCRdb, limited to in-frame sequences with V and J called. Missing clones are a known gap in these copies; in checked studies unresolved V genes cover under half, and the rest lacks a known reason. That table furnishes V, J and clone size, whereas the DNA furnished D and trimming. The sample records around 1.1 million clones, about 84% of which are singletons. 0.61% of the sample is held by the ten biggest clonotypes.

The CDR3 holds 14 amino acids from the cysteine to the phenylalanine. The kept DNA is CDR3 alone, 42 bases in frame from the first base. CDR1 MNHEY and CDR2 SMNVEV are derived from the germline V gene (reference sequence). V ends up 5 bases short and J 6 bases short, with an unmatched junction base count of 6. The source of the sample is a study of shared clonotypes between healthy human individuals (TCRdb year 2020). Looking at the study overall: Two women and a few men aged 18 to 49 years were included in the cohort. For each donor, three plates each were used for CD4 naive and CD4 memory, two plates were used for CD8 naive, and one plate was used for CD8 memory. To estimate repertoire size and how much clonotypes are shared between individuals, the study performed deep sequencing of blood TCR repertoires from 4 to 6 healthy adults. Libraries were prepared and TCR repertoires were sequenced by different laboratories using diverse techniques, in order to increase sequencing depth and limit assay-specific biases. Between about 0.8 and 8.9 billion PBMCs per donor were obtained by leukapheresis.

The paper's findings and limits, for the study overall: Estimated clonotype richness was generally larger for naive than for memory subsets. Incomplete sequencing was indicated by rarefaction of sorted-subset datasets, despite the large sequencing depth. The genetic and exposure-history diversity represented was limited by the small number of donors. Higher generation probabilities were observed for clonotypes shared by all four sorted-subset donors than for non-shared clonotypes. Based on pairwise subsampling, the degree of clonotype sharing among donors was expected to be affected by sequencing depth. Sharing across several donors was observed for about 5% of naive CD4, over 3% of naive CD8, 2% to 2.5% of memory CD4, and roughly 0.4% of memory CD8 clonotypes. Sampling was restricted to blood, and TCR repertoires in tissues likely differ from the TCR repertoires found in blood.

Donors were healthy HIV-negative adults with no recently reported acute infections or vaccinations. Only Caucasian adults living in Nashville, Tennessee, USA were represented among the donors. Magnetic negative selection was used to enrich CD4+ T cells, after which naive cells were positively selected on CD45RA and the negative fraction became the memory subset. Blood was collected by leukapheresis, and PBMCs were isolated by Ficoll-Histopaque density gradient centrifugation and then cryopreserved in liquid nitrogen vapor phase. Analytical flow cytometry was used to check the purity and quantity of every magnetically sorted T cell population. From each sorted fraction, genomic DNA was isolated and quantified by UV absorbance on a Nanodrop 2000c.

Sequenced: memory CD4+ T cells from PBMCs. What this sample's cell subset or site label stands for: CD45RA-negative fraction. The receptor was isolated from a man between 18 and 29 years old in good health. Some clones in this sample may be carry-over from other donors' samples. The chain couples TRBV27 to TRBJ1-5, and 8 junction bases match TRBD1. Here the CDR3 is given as CASSRRQGTQPQHF. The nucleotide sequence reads TGTGCCAGCAGTCGAAGACAGGGGACTCAGCCCCAGCATTTT.